This TCR beta chain was profiled in a study of T cells in Graves' hyperthyroidism and ophthalmopathy. This clonotype was detected only a few times. At one end the junction does not follow the germline gene, possibly because of a read error. The CDR3 spans 15 residues. Germline CDR1 MNHEY, CDR2 SMNVEV (reference sequence). Individuals with ophthalmopathy presented a Clinical Activity Score of at least 3, a NOSPECS grade of at least 4 and a duration under 3 months. Diagnostic decisions used clinical symptoms, serum thyroxine and TRAb, thyroid ultrasound and orbital computed tomography. TCR beta CDR3 regions were amplified from RNA transcripts. Primed by the HTBI set, a first-round RT-PCR was run on the TCR CDR3. TCRdb analysed the multiplex PCR reads with MiXCR anew, one entry per CDR3 protein. The data contain 300,000 to 450,000 distinct CDR3 sequences, less than 20% of them singletons.

V and J are TRBV27 and TRBJ2-4; 8 bases are shared with TRBD1. The sequence derives from a woman between 40 and 55 years old with Graves' ophthalmopathy. Sequenced sample: blood. The CDR3 DNA is TGTGCCAGCAGCTCAGGGGGCGCAGGCAAAAACTTTCAGTACTTC. It yields the protein CASSSGGAGKNFQYF.